This T cell receptor (beta chain) emerged from a study of early T cells in non-severe SARS-CoV-2 infection. On the study more broadly: Chains were not paired, and sequencing was done on bulk RNA from unsorted whole blood.

General observations from the study: Private and CD4 specificities were missed by VDJdb matching, skewed to anti-spike CD8.

This clonotype is a singleton in its sample. Its antigen is unknown. CDR1 SGHDN and CDR2 FVKESK come from the germline V gene. Trimming took 0 bases from V and 0 from J; bases not matched to a gene: 6. The CDR3 is 17 residues long. Individual cDNA molecules carried attached unique molecular identifiers. MiXCR was run by TCRdb on the 5' RACE reads, yielding one entry per CDR3 protein. This sample has roughly 64,000 distinct CDR3 sequences, with around 13% found just once. Input material: whole blood. The chain joins TRBV14 to TRBJ2-3; TRBD2 agrees at 7 bases. The clonotype comes from an adult who was a healthcare worker with PCR-confirmed SARS-CoV-2 infection or an uninfected control (not recorded which). CDR3 loop: CASSQEVGGTSTDTQYF. In nucleotides, the CDR3 is TGTGCCAGCAGCCAAGAAGTGGGGGGGACCAGCACAGATACGCAGTATTTT. The entire variable domain, with the rest obtained from reference TRBV14 and TRBJ2-3, is as follows: EAGVTQFPSHSVIEKGQTVTLRCDPISGHDNLYWYRRVMGKEIKFLLHFVKESKQDESGMPNNRFLAERTGGTYSTLKVQPAELEDSGVYFCASSQEVGGTSTDTQYFGPGTRLTVL.